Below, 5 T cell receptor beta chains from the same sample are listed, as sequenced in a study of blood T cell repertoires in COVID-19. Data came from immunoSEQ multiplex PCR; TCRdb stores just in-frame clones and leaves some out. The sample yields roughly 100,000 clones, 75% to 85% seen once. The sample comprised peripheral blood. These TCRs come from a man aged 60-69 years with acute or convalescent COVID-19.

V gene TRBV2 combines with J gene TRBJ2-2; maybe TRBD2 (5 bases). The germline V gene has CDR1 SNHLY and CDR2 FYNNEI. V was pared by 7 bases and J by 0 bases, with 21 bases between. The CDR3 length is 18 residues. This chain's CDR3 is CASNVWKSGPANTGELFF. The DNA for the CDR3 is TGTGCCAGCAACGTTTGGAAAAGCGGACCTGCGAACACCGGGGAGCTGTTTTTT.

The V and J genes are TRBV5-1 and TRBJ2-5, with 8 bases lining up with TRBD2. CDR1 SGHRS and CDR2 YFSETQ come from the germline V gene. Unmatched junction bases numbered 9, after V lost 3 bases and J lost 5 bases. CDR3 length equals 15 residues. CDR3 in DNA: TGCGCCAGCAGCTCCTATACGGGGGGGCAGGAGACCCAGTACTTC. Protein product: CASSSYTGGQETQYF.

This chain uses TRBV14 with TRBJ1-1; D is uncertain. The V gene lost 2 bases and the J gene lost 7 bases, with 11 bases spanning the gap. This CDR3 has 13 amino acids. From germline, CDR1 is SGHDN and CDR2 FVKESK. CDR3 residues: CASSQYPVREAFF. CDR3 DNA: TGTGCCAGCAGCCAATATCCGGTACGTGAAGCTTTCTTT.

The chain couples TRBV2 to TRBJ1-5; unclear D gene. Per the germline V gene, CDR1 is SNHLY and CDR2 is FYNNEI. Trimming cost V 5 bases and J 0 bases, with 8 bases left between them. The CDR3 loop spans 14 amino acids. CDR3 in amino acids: CASSPIVSNQPQHF. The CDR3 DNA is TGTGCCAGCAGTCCTATTGTTAGCAATCAGCCCCAGCATTTT.

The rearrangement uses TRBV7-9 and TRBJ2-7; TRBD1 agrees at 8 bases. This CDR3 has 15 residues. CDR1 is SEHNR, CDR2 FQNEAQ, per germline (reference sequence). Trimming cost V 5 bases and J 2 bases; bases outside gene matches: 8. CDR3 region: CASSPPGQETYEQYF. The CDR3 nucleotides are TGTGCCAGCAGCCCCCCGGGACAGGAGACCTACGAGCAGTACTTC.